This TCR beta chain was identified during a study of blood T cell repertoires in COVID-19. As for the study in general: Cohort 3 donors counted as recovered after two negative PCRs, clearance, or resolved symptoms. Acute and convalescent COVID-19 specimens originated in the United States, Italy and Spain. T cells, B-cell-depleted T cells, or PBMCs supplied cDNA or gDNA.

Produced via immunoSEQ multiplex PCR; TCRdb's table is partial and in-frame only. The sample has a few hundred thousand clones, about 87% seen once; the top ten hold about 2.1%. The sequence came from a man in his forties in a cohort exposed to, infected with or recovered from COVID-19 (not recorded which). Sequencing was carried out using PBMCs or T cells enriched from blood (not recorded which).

The CDR3, as DNA: TGTGCCAGCGGAAGGGACAGGGGCAACTATGGCTACACCTTC. This gives the protein CASGRDRGNYGYTF. The chain employs TRBV3-1 (or the pseudogene TRBV3-2) and TRBJ1-2; 10 positions agree with TRBD1. CDR1 LGHDT and CDR2 YNNKEL come from the germline V gene (reference sequence). CDR3 length: 14 amino acids. Trimming took 8 bases from V and 2 from J; bases not matched to a gene: 5.